Listed here are 11 T cell receptor beta chains from one sample, sequenced in a study of post-analysis software for immune sequencing data. Findings of the study overall: Roughly 5 TRBV segments, TRBV5-6, TRBV5-1 and TRBV20-1 among them, were found more frequent in patients than controls.

Prepared libraries of TCR beta cDNA carried unique molecular identifiers. TCRdb re-called the PCR reads through MiXCR, storing one row per CDR3 protein. This table has 170,000 or so distinct CDR3 sequences, over 25% appearing once. Their cognate antigens are unknown. The sequenced sample consisted of blood. The receptors come from a girl aged 5-17 years with multiple sclerosis.

On this clonotype itself: A read error may be the cause here, since a much bigger clone is one base away. The chain links TRBV29-1 to TRBJ2-1; 8 bases are a match to TRBD2. Germline trimming cut 1 base from V and 2 bases from J; bases unmatched to any gene: 7. The CDR3 length is 16 residues. Germline CDR1 SQVTM, CDR2 ANQGSEA. The CDR3 DNA reads TGCAGCGTTGAAGGACCAGCGGGAGTTGCCTACAATGAGCAGTTCTTC. Protein: CSVEGPAGVAYNEQFF.

This clonotype came up many times. The rearrangement links TRBV20-1 to TRBJ2-7; TRBD2 agrees at 8 bases. V shed 3 bases and J 0 bases; nucleotides not matched to a gene: 7. The CDR3 is 15 amino acids. Looked up from germline, CDR1 is DFQATT and CDR2 is SNEGSKA (reference sequence). The DNA of the CDR3 is TGCAGTGCTAGTTACGGCGGGAGGACCTCCTACGAGCAGTACTTC. Its protein product is CSASYGGRTSYEQYF.

The chain couples TRBV12-3 or TRBV12-4 to TRBJ2-5, with TRBD1 as a possible D gene (6 bases). V dropped 6 bases and J dropped 4 bases, with 15 bases sitting between them. The CDR3 has 14 residues. The chain's CDR3 is CASSLMGAGETQYF. The CDR3 DNA is TGTGCCAGCAGCCTCATGGGGGCGGGAGAGACCCAGTACTTC.

This clonotype was picked up many times. The chain's CDR3 is CSVPGSGTYEQYF. The DNA for the CDR3 is TGCAGCGTCCCAGGTAGCGGGACCTACGAGCAGTACTTC. The chain recombines TRBV29-1 with TRBJ2-7; 8 bases are a match to TRBD2. Germline lookup yields CDR1 SQVTM and CDR2 ANQGSEA. With V trimmed by 6 bases and J by 2 bases, 6 bases remained unmatched. There are 13 residues in the CDR3.

J is TRBJ2-3 and V is TRBV5-1; the D gene is possibly TRBD1 (5 bases). This CDR3 region has 16 residues. V was shortened by 0 bases and J by 4 bases, with 15 bases between the two germline ends. Germline loops: CDR1 SGHRS, CDR2 YFSETQ. The CDR3: CASSLGAASRADTQYF. CDR3 coding DNA: TGCGCCAGCAGCTTGGGTGCAGCGAGCAGGGCAGATACGCAGTATTTT.

This clonotype occurred a few times. The gene calls are TRBV12-3 or TRBV12-4 and TRBJ2-1, with D possibly matching TRBD2 (7 bases). The CDR3 totals 15 residues. The germline V and J ends were trimmed by 1 base and 8 bases, with 15 bases remaining between them. CDR3 sequence (DNA): TGTGCCAGCAGTTTAGAAGGGGGAGGGCCCGATGAGCAGTTCTTC. Protein: CASSLEGGGPDEQFF.

This clonotype was seen repeatedly, ten times or more. The chain has TRBV7-6 and TRBJ2-7; D is possibly TRBD1 or TRBD2 (5 bases each). V was cut by 5 bases and J by 4 bases, with 15 bases left in between. The CDR3 runs 14 residues. The V gene's germline CDR1 is SGHVS and CDR2 FNYEAQ. CDR3 nucleotide sequence: TGTGCCAGCAGCCTGACCGGGGCGCTATACGAGCAGTACTTC. It yields the protein CASSLTGALYEQYF.

The gene calls are TRBV12-3 or TRBV12-4 and TRBJ1-5; no reliable D call. Trimming took off 6 bases at V and 11 bases at J, with 11 bases between the two ends. The CDR3 sequence is 11 residues long. The chain's CDR3 is CASRASIAQHF. As DNA, the CDR3 is TGTGCCAGCAGGGCCTCAATAGCCCAGCATTTT.

CDR3: CASSDRDTGELFF. CDR3 DNA sequence: TGTGCCAGCAGTGACAGGGACACCGGGGAGCTGTTTTTT. This chain joins TRBV6-4 and TRBJ2-2; D not certain. CDR1 and CDR2 from the germline V gene are MRHNA and SNTAGT. With 2 bases removed from V and 3 bases from J, the gap between germline ends came to 4 bases. The CDR3 is 13 residues long.

To note about this clonotype: The junction shows a germline mismatch at one end, possibly a read error. The chain recombines TRBV12-3 or TRBV12-4 with TRBJ1-6; D gene unclear. The CDR3 loop spans 13 amino acids. In nucleotides, the CDR3 is TGTGCCAGCAGTTCTGGGTTTGACTCACCCCGCCACTTT. It yields the protein CASSSGFDSPRHF.

About this clonotype itself: Given a much more abundant clone one base away, this may be a read error. The chain carries TRBV12-3 or TRBV12-4 and TRBJ2-5, with D possibly matching TRBD1 (6 bases). The CDR3 length is 13 residues. In DNA form, the CDR3 reads TGTGCCAGCAGTTACAGGGTTATGGAGACCCGGTACTTC. This gives the protein CASSYRVMETRYF.